The 28 T cell receptor beta chains below all came from one sample that was sequenced in a study of T cell responses to AZD1222 COVID-19 vaccine. TCRdb's table, derived via immunoSEQ multiplex PCR, lists solely in-frame clones and lacks some. The sample has approximately 170,000 clones, roughly nine tenths seen once. The source material was peripheral blood, sampled on day 0 of AZD1222 vaccination. These receptor sequences come from an adult in good health.

The V and J genes are TRBV28 and TRBJ1-5; 11 bases map to TRBD1. V shed 4 bases, J shed 7 bases, and the junction held 6 bases outside the gene matches. Germline V gene sequence: CDR1 MDHEN, CDR2 SYDVKM. This CDR3 has 15 residues. The CDR3 sequence: CASSSGTGGWQPQHF. The CDR3 region has the DNA TGTGCCAGCAGTTCCGGGACAGGGGGATGGCAGCCCCAGCATTTT.

The chain uses TRBV29-1 and TRBJ1-1, with D perhaps TRBD1 (6 bases). The germline V gene encodes CDR1 SQVTM and CDR2 ANQGSEA. The V gene lost 6 bases and the J gene lost 6 bases, with 17 bases spanning the gap. The CDR3 is made up of 13 amino acids. The CDR3 DNA reads as TGCAGCGTCGAGGGGGGGGAATCCCCTGAAGCTTTCTTT. This codes for CSVEGGESPEAFF.

This chain joins TRBV5-6 and TRBJ2-1; D possibly matches TRBD1 or TRBD2 (5 bases each). Trimming cost V 4 bases and J 2 bases, with 16 bases left between them. The V gene's germline CDR1 is SGHDT and CDR2 YYEEEE. This CDR3 spans 16 amino acids. CDR3 sequence (DNA): TGTGCCAGCAGCCCCGGGACGGCGACTACCTACAATGAGCAGTTCTTC. This codes for CASSPGTATTYNEQFF.

This chain links TRBV13 with TRBJ2-7, with D perhaps given as TRBD1 or TRBD2 (5 bases each). CDR3 length equals 14 residues. Between the trimmed V and J ends, which lost 4 bases and 2 bases, there was a span of 12 bases. The V gene's germline CDR1 is PRHDT and CDR2 FYEKMQ (reference sequence). The CDR3 protein is CASSSRDGTYEQYF. The CDR3 nucleotides are TGTGCCAGCAGCTCCCGGGACGGGACCTACGAGCAGTACTTC.

The genes are TRBV27 and TRBJ1-6; 7 bases are a match to TRBD1. V lost 4 bases to trimming and J lost 13 bases; unmatched junction nucleotides: 7. The CDR3 runs to 13 residues. Germline values: CDR1 MNHEY, CDR2 SMNVEV (reference sequence). The chain's CDR3 is CASSWDSSAPLHF. Here the CDR3 DNA reads TGTGCCAGCAGTTGGGACAGCTCCGCGCCCCTCCACTTT.

A single count supports this clone. J is TRBJ1-1 and V is TRBV3-1 (or the pseudogene TRBV3-2), with a tentative D call TRBD1 (6 bases). From germline, CDR1 is LGHDT and CDR2 YNNKEL (reference sequence). Trimming cost V 5 bases and J 0 bases, with 19 bases left between them. The length of the CDR3 is 17 residues. CDR3 nucleotide sequence: TGTGCCAGCAGCGATAGATCGGGGGGCGGGATGAACACTGAAGCTTTCTTT. This translates into CASSDRSGGGMNTEAFF.

The chain carries TRBV13 and TRBJ2-2; D may be TRBD1 (6 bases). Germline-derived CDR1 and CDR2 are PRHDT and FYEKMQ (reference sequence). The CDR3 runs 15 residues. V shed 4 bases and J shed 2 bases, with 11 bases lying between them. The CDR3: CASSSAGVNTGELFF. In nucleotides, the CDR3 is TGTGCCAGCAGCTCCGCAGGGGTTAACACCGGGGAGCTGTTTTTT.

This clone has a handful of counts. This chain joins TRBV7-6 and TRBJ2-5, with 13 positions matching TRBD2. The junction had 10 bases not matched to a gene; V was cut back by 5 bases and J by 7 bases. Per germline, CDR1 SGHVS and CDR2 FNYEAQ. The length of the CDR3 is 16 residues. The CDR3 DNA reads as TGTGCCAGCAGCCCGGGGACTAGCGGGGAACGGGGGACCCAGTACTTC. Translation: CASSPGTSGERGTQYF.

This chain joins TRBV6-6 and TRBJ1-1; maybe TRBD1 (5 bases). This CDR3 contains 14 residues. Germline V lookup: CDR1 MNHNY, CDR2 SVGAGI (reference sequence). The V end was cut by 4 bases, the J end by 4 bases, with 13 bases between. Here the CDR3 reads CASSSSGAGTEAFF. In DNA, the CDR3 is TGTGCCAGCAGTTCCTCCGGGGCCGGCACTGAAGCTTTCTTT.

The rearrangement uses TRBV28 and TRBJ2-7, with D perhaps being TRBD1 or TRBD2 (5 bases each). CDR1 MDHEN and CDR2 SYDVKM come from the germline V gene. V lost 10 bases and J lost 6, with 22 bases in between. The CDR3 runs 14 residues. The CDR3 sequence: CATTLSGTQFEQYF. For the CDR3, the DNA is TGTGCCACAACTCTCTCCGGGACGCAGTTCGAGCAGTACTTC. The variable domain in full, with the rest retrieved from reference TRBV28 and TRBJ2-7, is DVKVTQSSRYLVKRTGEKVFLECVQDMDHENMFWYRQDPGLGLRLIYFSYDVKMKEKGDIPEGYSVSREKKERFSLILESASTNQTSMYLCATTLSGTQFEQYFGPGTRLTVT.

This clone appeared once. The chain is built from TRBV7-2 and TRBJ2-1; 9 bases are a match to TRBD1. The CDR3 extends over 15 amino acids. CDR1 is SGHTA and CDR2 is FQGNSA in the germline V gene. V lost 1 base to trimming and J lost 13 bases; unmatched junction nucleotides: 11. As DNA, the CDR3 is TGTGCCAGCAGCTTAGTGGGACAGGGAACTAGGGACCAGTTCTTC. Translation gives CASSLVGQGTRDQFF.

The CDR3 is CASGLVGTETQYF. CDR3 sequence (DNA): TGTGCTAGTGGTTTAGTCGGGACGGAGACCCAGTACTTC. The chain combines TRBV12-5 with TRBJ2-5; perhaps D is TRBD1 or TRBD2 (5 bases each). V was trimmed by 3 bases and J by 5 bases, leaving 10 bases between them. The germline V gene encodes CDR1 LGHNT and CDR2 FRNRAP. CDR3 length: 13 residues.

This chain links TRBV7-2 with TRBJ1-2, with D unclear. With 1 base removed from V and 3 bases from J, the gap between germline ends came to 12 bases. The CDR3 sequence is 15 residues long. CDR1 is SGHTA, CDR2 FQGNSA, per germline. The CDR3 region has the DNA TGTGCCAGCAGCTTAGAGGTGATCTTTTACTATGGCTACACCTTC. It yields the protein CASSLEVIFYYGYTF. Full variable domain (rest looked up from reference TRBV7-2 and TRBJ1-2): GAGVSQSPSNKVTEKGKDVELRCDPISGHTALYWYRQSLGQGLEFLIYFQGNSAPDKSGLPSDRFSAERTGGSVSTLTIQRTQQEDSAVYLCASSLEVIFYYGYTFGSGTRLTVV.

This chain joins TRBV4-2 and TRBJ2-3; 11 bases agree with TRBD2. The CDR3 totals 15 residues. Germline V gene data show CDR1 as LGHNA and CDR2 as YNFKEQ. The trim removed 0 bases at V and 4 bases at J, leaving 0 bases unmatched. Here the CDR3 DNA reads TGTGCCAGCAGCCAAGATAGCGGGGGGGCAGATACGCAGTATTTT. Translation: CASSQDSGGADTQYF.

The chain links TRBV7-3 to TRBJ2-1, with D perhaps assigned TRBD1 or TRBD2 (5 bases each). The V end was cut by 5 bases, the J end by 9 bases, with 20 bases between. The CDR3 covers 15 residues. The germline V gene encodes CDR1 SGHTA and CDR2 FQGTGA. CDR3 residues: CASSLRDPITTEQFF. CDR3 DNA: TGTGCCAGCAGCCTCCGGGACCCCATCACCACTGAGCAGTTCTTC.

The chain recombines TRBV18 with TRBJ2-7; 8 bases are a match to TRBD2. Trimming at V came to 5 bases and at J to 3 bases, leaving 9 bases not matched to a gene. Germline CDR1 and CDR2: KGHSH and LQKENI. The CDR3 length is 15 residues. The CDR3 DNA follows: TGTGCCAGCTCAGCGCCGGGACTAGGGGTCTACGAGCAGTACTTC. It translates to CASSAPGLGVYEQYF.

This clone was seen a handful of times. In DNA form, the CDR3 reads TGTGCCAGCAACCCGACAGGGGGCAACACTGAAGCTTTCTTT. It specifies CASNPTGGNTEAFF. The gene calls are TRBV7-8 and TRBJ1-1, with 10 positions matching TRBD1. The CDR3 runs 14 residues. CDR1 and CDR2 (germline): SGHVS, FQNEAQ. J was trimmed by 2 bases and V by 7 bases; bases with no gene match: 4.

The rearrangement links TRBV19 to TRBJ2-1, with D uncertain. CDR1 LNHDA and CDR2 SQIVND come from the germline V gene (reference sequence). The CDR3 covers 14 residues. V dropped 1 base and J dropped 0 bases, with 4 bases sitting between them. The CDR3: CASSIGLSYNEQFF. The DNA of the CDR3 is TGTGCCAGTAGTATAGGCCTCTCCTACAATGAGCAGTTCTTC. The full variable domain, rest sourced from reference TRBV19 and TRBJ2-1, is DGGITQSPKYLFRKEGQNVTLSCEQNLNHDAMYWYRQDPGQGLRLIYYSQIVNDFQKGDIAEGYSVSREKKESFPLTVTSAQKNPTAFYLCASSIGLSYNEQFFGPGTRLTVL.

Details on this clone: Its ends do not fully match the called genes, so a read error is possible. The chain links TRBV3-1 (or the pseudogene TRBV3-2) to TRBJ1-2, with D unclear. In germline, CDR1 is LGHDT, CDR2 YNNKEL (reference sequence). This CDR3 region has 13 residues. CDR3 nucleotides: TGTGCCAGCAGGCAAGCCGATTGGGGTGGCTACACCTTC. Translated: CASRQADWGGYTF.

CDR3 in amino acids: CASSYTGGAGANVLTF. The CDR3 bases are TGTGCCAGCAGCTATACAGGGGGCGCTGGGGCCAACGTCCTGACTTTC. The chain employs TRBV7-9 and TRBJ2-6, with 9 bases that match TRBD1. The V gene end was trimmed by 4 bases and the J gene end by 2 bases; junction bases not matched to a gene: 3. CDR3 length: 16 amino acids. In germline, CDR1 is SEHNR, CDR2 FQNEAQ (reference sequence).

The CDR3 here is CASRAGFAYEQYF. CDR3 DNA: TGTGCCAGTAGGGCAGGGTTCGCCTACGAGCAGTACTTC. The chain combines TRBV19 with TRBJ2-7, with D maybe TRBD1 (5 bases). V lost 6 bases and J 2 bases, leaving 11 bases between the germline ends. CDR3 size: 13 residues. Germline loops: CDR1 LNHDA, CDR2 SQIVND (reference sequence).

The gene calls are TRBV9 and TRBJ1-4; unclear D gene. Deletions cut 5 bases from V and 4 bases from J, with 15 bases between. There are 15 residues in the CDR3. Germline lookup yields CDR1 SGDLS and CDR2 YYNGEE. The CDR3, as DNA: TGTGCCAGCAGTACGACAATTGACTTTAATGAAAAACTGTTTTTT. As protein: CASSTTIDFNEKLFF.

The chain joins TRBV3-1 (or the pseudogene TRBV3-2) to TRBJ1-2, with D possibly being TRBD1 (5 bases). Germline V gene data show CDR1 as LGHDT and CDR2 as YNNKEL (reference sequence). This CDR3 has 16 amino acids. V was cut by 3 bases and J by 6 bases, with 20 bases left in between. Here the CDR3 reads CASSHEAMGRGDGYTF. In nucleotides, the CDR3 is TGTGCCAGCAGCCACGAGGCGATGGGACGGGGTGATGGCTACACCTTC.

This chain joins TRBV5-6 and TRBJ2-7, with a tentative D call TRBD1 (6 bases). This CDR3 is built from 15 residues. From germline, CDR1 is SGHDT and CDR2 YYEEEE. V lost 4 bases, J lost 2 bases, and 16 bases lay in between. The CDR3 protein is CASSARAGAPYEQYV. Written as DNA, the CDR3 is TGTGCCAGCAGCGCGCGGGCAGGGGCCCCCTACGAGCAGTACGTC.

V gene TRBV6-6 combines with J gene TRBJ2-1; 10 bases align to TRBD2. The CDR3 spans 15 residues. Trimming cost V 6 bases and J 8 bases; bases outside gene matches: 10. Germline V lookup: CDR1 MNHNY, CDR2 SVGAGI (reference sequence). CDR3 coding DNA: TGTGCCAGCAGCAAGGTCTCTAGCGGGGGCGATGAGCAGTTCTTC. Protein product: CASSKVSSGGDEQFF.

The V gene is TRBV9, the J gene TRBJ2-7; D remains unclear. The length of the CDR3 is 15 residues. Per the germline V gene, CDR1 is SGDLS and CDR2 is YYNGEE. V was cut by 0 bases and J by 0 bases, with 10 bases left in between. As DNA, the CDR3 is TGTGCCAGCAGCGTAGAAGGCAATCCCTCCTACGAGCAGTACTTC. It codes for CASSVEGNPSYEQYF.

This chain links TRBV24-1 with TRBJ2-5; D unclear. V dropped 2 bases and J dropped 0 bases, with 3 bases sitting between them. Per the germline V gene, CDR1 is KGHDR and CDR2 is SFDVKD. CDR3 length: 13 amino acids. CDR3 nucleotides: TGTGCCACCAGTGATTCGTACCAAGAGACCCAGTACTTC. Its protein is CATSDSYQETQYF.

V gene TRBV9 combines with J gene TRBJ2-1; no firm D call. This CDR3 spans 13 amino acids. Germline CDR1 reads SGDLS; CDR2 reads YYNGEE. The ends were cut back, 0 bases at V and 6 bases at J, with 7 bases in the middle. The CDR3 nucleotides are TGTGCCAGCAGCGTAGCCGGCCTCAATGAGCAGTTCTTC. Amino acids: CASSVAGLNEQFF.